Given below is one T cell receptor (beta chain) in context. Its antigen is undetermined. This CDR3 contains 14 residues. Germline CDR1 is MNHEY and CDR2 is SVGAGI. With 6 bases removed from V and 1 base from J, the gap between germline ends came to 12 bases. This record belongs to a study of T cell responses to AZD1222 COVID-19 vaccine. General study findings and limits: Close to half of spike-specific TCRs reportedly recognize unmutated variant regions.

Libraries were prepared by immunoSEQ multiplex PCR; TCRdb keeps only in-frame clonotypes and omits some of them. The sample lists 150,000 to 160,000 clones, less than 90% seen once, with 4.5% to 6% in the top ten. The clonotype was recovered from an adult in good health. V usage is TRBV6-5 and J usage is TRBJ2-5; D gene ambiguous. Sample: peripheral blood, taken on day 0 of MenACWY control vaccination. The CDR3 coding sequence is TGTGCCAGCAGCGTCACAGCGTCCCAAGAGACCCAGTACTTC. This codes for CASSVTASQETQYF.